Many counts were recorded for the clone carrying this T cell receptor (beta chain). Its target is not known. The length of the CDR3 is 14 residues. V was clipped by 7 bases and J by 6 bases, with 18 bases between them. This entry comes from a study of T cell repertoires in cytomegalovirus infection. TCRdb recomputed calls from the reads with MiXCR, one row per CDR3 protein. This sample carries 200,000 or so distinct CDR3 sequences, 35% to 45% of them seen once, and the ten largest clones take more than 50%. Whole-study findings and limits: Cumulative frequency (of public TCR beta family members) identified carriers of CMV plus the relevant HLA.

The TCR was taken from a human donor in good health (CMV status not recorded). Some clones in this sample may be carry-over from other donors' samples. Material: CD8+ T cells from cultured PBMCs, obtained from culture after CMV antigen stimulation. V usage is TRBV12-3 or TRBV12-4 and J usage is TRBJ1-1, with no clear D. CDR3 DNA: TGTGCCAGCATCCCCTTGGGAGCTATCGCTGAAGCTTTCTTT. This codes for CASIPLGAIAEAFF.